This TCR beta chain was identified in a study of beta chain features in type 1 diabetes. This clone was observed a few times. Its antigen remains unknown. Study outcomes and limitations: Among patients with Type 1 diabetes, TCRB CDR3s were moderately but significantly shorter in every one of the four CD4+ subsets.

Sequenced material consisted of expressed TCRB transcripts (all of the isolated RNA was reverse transcribed). Only in-frame clones appear in the TCRdb table, and some are missing; sequencing was by immunoSEQ multiplex PCR. The sample has hundreds of thousands of clones, around an eighth seen once. In germline, CDR1 is GTSNPN, CDR2 SVGIG (reference sequence). CDR3 length: 15 amino acids. The V and J ends lost 0 bases and 7 bases, in that order; junction bases with no gene match: 4. This TCR was sampled from a man between 18 and 35 years old with type 1 diabetes. The chain joins TRBV30 to TRBJ1-5, with 12 bases identical to TRBD1. Sequenced: naive CD4+ T cells from blood. The CDR3: CAWSVAGTGGQPQHF. As DNA, the CDR3 is TGTGCCTGGAGTGTCGCCGGGACAGGGGGCCAGCCCCAGCATTTT.